This TCR beta chain was captured in a study of patients and donors after allogeneic stem cell transplantation. TCRdb used MiXCR to reprocess the RT-PCR reads, holding one entry per CDR3 protein. The table has 65,000 to 80,000 distinct CDR3 sequences, 26% seen once. The CDR3 extends over 15 amino acids. Deletions cut 0 bases from V and 2 bases from J, with 7 bases between. Germline V gives CDR1 LGHNA, CDR2 YSLEER. Input material: blood, either unsorted or a sorted T cell fraction (not recorded which). V and J are TRBV4-3 and TRBJ2-2; D is uncertain. This clonotype was sampled from a human donor who was either an allogeneic HSCT recipient or a stem cell or donor lymphocyte infusion donor (not recorded which). It is not recorded whose cells these are; they may come from a transplant donor. The CDR3 coding sequence is TGCGCCAGCAGCCAAGACGCAGGAAACACCGGGGAGCTGTTTTTT. It encodes CASSQDAGNTGELFF.